Shown below are 14 T cell receptor beta chains from a single sample sequenced in a study of OX40 agonist ivuxolimab in advanced cancers. Receptors were amplified or captured by the immunoSEQ multiplex PCR assay. TCRdb mirrors the immuneACCESS table, restricted to in-frame sequences. Some clones are absent from its copies; in checked studies, under half trace to an unresolved V gene, and the reason for the others is unknown. Present in this sample are fewer than 60,000 clones, roughly nine tenths of which were seen just once. The ten most abundant clones make up more than 13% of the sample. Sequenced here: CD4+ or CD8+ T cells sorted from blood, sampled in a trial of the OX40 agonist ivuxolimab. These receptors all come from an adult with an advanced solid tumor such as melanoma, head and neck, liver or kidney cancer.

CDR3 amino acids: CASSVVYGEPNNYGYTF. DNA for the CDR3: TGTGCCAGCAGTGTAGTTTACGGGGAGCCTAATAACTATGGCTACACCTTC. The rearrangement joins TRBV6-1 to TRBJ1-2; D unclear. Per germline, CDR1 MNHNS and CDR2 SASEGT. The V end lost 4 bases, the J end lost 1 base, and 19 bases lay between the germline ends. The CDR3 runs to 17 residues.

The genes are TRBV12-5 and TRBJ2-3, with 7 bases that match TRBD2. CDR3 length: 15 amino acids. V trimming: 1 base; J trimming: 4 bases; junction bases outside the gene matches: 5. Per germline, CDR1 LGHNT and CDR2 FRNRAP. The DNA for the CDR3 is TGTGCTAGTGGTTTGGGGACTAGTTATCCAGATACGCAGTATTTT. This sequence encodes CASGLGTSYPDTQYF.

The rearrangement links TRBV4-1 to TRBJ1-2; D uncertain. Germline values: CDR1 MGHRA, CDR2 YSYEKL. The CDR3 has 15 residues. Trimming removed 0 bases from V and 3 bases from J, with 11 bases in between. CDR3 sequence reads: CASSQDVNGYYGYTF. CDR3 in DNA: TGCGCCAGCAGCCAAGATGTTAATGGCTACTATGGCTACACCTTC.

This sequence joins TRBV7-6 and TRBJ2-2; D is possibly TRBD1 (6 bases). Trimming stripped 8 bases from V and 0 bases from J, with 13 bases between. The germline CDR1 and CDR2 sequences are SGHVS and FNYEAQ. The CDR3 consists of 15 residues. CDR3 amino acids: CASSGNRANTGELFF. The CDR3 DNA is TGTGCCAGCTCGGGGAACAGGGCGAACACCGGGGAGCTGTTTTTT.

V and J are TRBV5-8 and TRBJ2-1; D perhaps matches TRBD1 (5 bases). CDR1 SGHTS and CDR2 YDEGEE come from the germline V gene. The V gene lost 4 bases and the J gene lost 6 bases, with 8 bases spanning the gap. CDR3 length equals 12 residues. CDR3 region: CASSQGLNEQFF. CDR3 DNA: TGTGCCAGCAGCCAGGGTCTCAATGAGCAGTTCTTC. Combining the CDR3 with reference TRBV5-8 and TRBJ2-1 gives the whole variable domain EAGVTQSPTHLIKTRGQQATLRCSPISGHTSVYWYQQALGLGLQFLLWYDEGEERNRGNFPPRFSGRQFPNYSSELNVNALELEDSALYLCASSQGLNEQFFGPGTRLTVL.

This clone was picked up one time. The chain employs TRBV6-5 and TRBJ1-3; TRBD1 is a possible D gene (5 bases). Trimming shortened V by 8 bases and J by 4 bases, and 12 bases separated the two germline ends. This CDR3 contains 13 residues. The germline V gene encodes CDR1 MNHEY and CDR2 SVGAGI. The CDR3 reads CASFTGGGNTIYF. The CDR3 coding sequence is TGTGCCAGCTTTACGGGGGGGGGAAACACCATATATTTT.

The DNA of the CDR3 is TGTGCCAGCAGTTATAGAAATAATGAAAAACTGTTTTTT. Its protein is CASSYRNNEKLFF. The chain has TRBV6-6 and TRBJ1-4; D is undetermined. The CDR3 totals 13 residues. Trimming shortened V by 3 bases and J by 4 bases, and 6 bases separated the two germline ends. Germline CDR1 MNHNY, CDR2 SVGAGI (reference sequence).

This clone was recorded a few times. The chain recombines TRBV4-1 with TRBJ1-2; D unresolved. The CDR3 spans 15 residues. Trimming removed 0 bases from V and 4 bases from J, with 12 bases in between. Germline V gene data show CDR1 as MGHRA and CDR2 as YSYEKL. For the CDR3, the DNA is TGCGCCAGCAGCCAAGATCCCCAGTCACTCTATGGCTACACCTTC. Translation gives CASSQDPQSLYGYTF.

This chain links TRBV7-3 with TRBJ2-1, with 10 bases matching TRBD1. The CDR3 sequence is 14 residues long. V lost 5 bases, J lost 8 bases, and 6 bases stayed unmatched. The germline V gene encodes CDR1 SGHTA and CDR2 FQGTGA. CDR3 DNA: TGTGCCAGCAGCCAAACGACAGGGGGCGATGAGCAGTTCTTC. Protein product: CASSQTTGGDEQFF.

Concerning this clone: Other DNA sequences in the same sample also yield this CDR3. The V and J genes are TRBV7-9 and TRBJ1-2, with D possibly TRBD1 on 6 matching bases. V was pared by 0 bases and J by 8 bases, with 10 bases between. The CDR3 length is 13 residues. Per germline, CDR1 SEHNR and CDR2 FQNEAQ (reference sequence). CDR3 region: CASSLANRDGYTF. The CDR3 nucleotides read TGTGCCAGCAGCTTAGCGAACAGGGACGGCTACACCTTC. The whole variable domain, filled in from reference TRBV7-9 and TRBJ1-2, reads DTGVSQNPRHKITKRGQNVTFRCDPISEHNRLYWYRQTLGQGPEFLTYFQNEAQLEKSRLLSDRFSAERPKGSFSTLEIQRTEQGDSAMYLCASSLANRDGYTFGSGTRLTVV.

The J gene is TRBJ2-7, the V gene TRBV4-1; 8 bases line up with TRBD1. The CDR3 sequence is 15 residues long. Germline CDR1 is MGHRA and CDR2 is YSYEKL. Trimming at V came to 4 bases and at J to 0 bases, leaving 5 bases not matched to a gene. The chain's CDR3 is CASSLRTGFSYEQYF. CDR3 DNA: TGCGCCAGCAGCCTCCGGACAGGGTTCTCCTACGAGCAGTACTTC.

The CDR3 protein is CASSLGTGGDEQFF. The CDR3, as DNA: TGTGCCAGCAGCTTAGGCACAGGGGGCGATGAGCAGTTCTTC. The chain recombines TRBV11-2 with TRBJ2-1; 9 bases fit TRBD1. The CDR3 consists of 14 residues. Per the germline V gene, CDR1 is SGHAT and CDR2 is FQNNGV. The junction had 3 bases not matched to a gene; V was cut back by 1 base and J by 8 bases.

The chain joins TRBV11-2 to TRBJ1-1, with TRBD1 matching 10 bases. CDR3 size: 13 residues. V was pared by 3 bases and J by 10 bases, with 5 bases of the junction left unmatched. CDR1 is SGHAT, CDR2 FQNNGV, per germline. CDR3 sequence: CASSLGTGAAAFF. CDR3 nucleotides: TGTGCCAGCAGCTTGGGGACAGGGGCTGCAGCTTTCTTT. Variable domain in full (rest from reference TRBV11-2 and TRBJ1-1): EAGVAQSPRYKIIEKRQSVAFWCNPISGHATLYWYQQILGQGPKLLIQFQNNGVVDDSQLPKDRFSAERLKGVDSTLKIQPAKLEDSAVYLCASSLGTGAAAFFGQGTRLTVV.

This rearrangement joins TRBV27 to TRBJ2-3, with D possibly TRBD1 on 6 matching bases. The CDR3 has 14 residues. V was shortened by 6 bases and J by 4 bases, with 14 bases between the two germline ends. Looked up from germline, CDR1 is MNHEY and CDR2 is SMNVEV (reference sequence). The CDR3 bases are TGTGCCAGCAGCAAATCAGGGGATTCAGATACGCAGTATTTT. Residues: CASSKSGDSDTQYF.